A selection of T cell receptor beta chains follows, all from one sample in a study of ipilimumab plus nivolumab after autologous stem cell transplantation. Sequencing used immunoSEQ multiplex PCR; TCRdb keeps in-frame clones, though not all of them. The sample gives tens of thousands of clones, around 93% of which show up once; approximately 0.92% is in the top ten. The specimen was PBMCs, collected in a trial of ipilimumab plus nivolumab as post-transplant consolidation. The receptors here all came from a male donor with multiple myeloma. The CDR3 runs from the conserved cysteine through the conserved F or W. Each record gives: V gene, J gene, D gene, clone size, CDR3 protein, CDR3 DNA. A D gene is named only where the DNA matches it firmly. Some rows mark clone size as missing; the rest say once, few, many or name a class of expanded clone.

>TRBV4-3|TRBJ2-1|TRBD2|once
CASSQDLASGSSNEQFF
TGCGCCAGCAGCCAAGATTTGGCTAGCGGGAGCTCCAATGAGCAGTTCTTC
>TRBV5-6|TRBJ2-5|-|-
CASSLVGSAPETQYF
TGTGCCAGCAGCTTGGTCGGTTCGGCACCAGAGACCCAGTACTTC
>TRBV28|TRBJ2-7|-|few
CASRGRGVYEQYF
TGTGCCAGCAGGGGGCGGGGAGTCTACGAGCAGTACTTC
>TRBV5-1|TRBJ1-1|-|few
CASSLRGGTEAFF
TGCGCCAGCAGCCTTCGTGGGGGAACCGAAGCTTTCTTT
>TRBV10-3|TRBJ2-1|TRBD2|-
CAISESSAGGIFTGEQFF
TGTGCCATCAGTGAGTCGTCCGCGGGAGGGATTTTTACGGGCGAGCAGTTCTTC
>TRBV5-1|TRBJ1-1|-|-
CASSLQGVGTEAFF
TGCGCCAGCAGCCTACAGGGAGTCGGTACTGAAGCTTTCTTT
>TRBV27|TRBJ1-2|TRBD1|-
CASSPTQGSSYGYTF
TGTGCCAGCAGTCCGACACAGGGGTCGTCCTATGGCTACACCTTC
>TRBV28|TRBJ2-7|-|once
CASSLAVYEQYF
TGTGCCAGCAGTTTAGCGGTTTACGAGCAGTACTTC
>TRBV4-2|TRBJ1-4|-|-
CASSQDGAPIPTNEKLFF
TGTGCCAGCAGCCAAGATGGGGCCCCGATCCCAACTAATGAAAAACTGTTTTTT
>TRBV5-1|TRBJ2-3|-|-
CASSVLPSTDTQYF
TGCGCCAGCAGTGTGCTTCCTAGCACAGATACGCAGTATTTT
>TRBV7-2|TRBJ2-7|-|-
CASSVAGGPAYEQYF
TGTGCCAGCAGCGTAGCCGGTGGGCCCGCCTACGAGCAGTACTTC
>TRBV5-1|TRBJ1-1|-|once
CASSLIGTSSEAFF
TGCGCCAGCAGCTTGATTGGGACATCTAGTGAAGCTTTCTTT
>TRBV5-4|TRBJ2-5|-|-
CASSITSGTGTQQYF
TGTGCCAGCAGCATAACCTCCGGGACTGGGACCCAGCAGTACTTC
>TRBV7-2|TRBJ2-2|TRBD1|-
CASSSDRGGELFF
TGTGCCAGCAGCTCCGACAGGGGCGGGGAGCTGTTTTTT
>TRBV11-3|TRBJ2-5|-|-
CASSLDLETQYF
TGTGCCAGCAGCTTAGATCTTGAGACCCAGTACTTC
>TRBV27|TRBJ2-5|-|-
CATRSWAETQYF
TGTGCCACCCGCAGCTGGGCGGAGACCCAGTACTTC
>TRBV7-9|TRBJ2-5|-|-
CASSLAGVNQETQYF
TGTGCCAGCAGCTTAGCGGGGGTGAACCAAGAGACCCAGTACTTC
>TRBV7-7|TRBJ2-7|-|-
CASSLDGSSYEQYF
TGTGCCAGCAGCTTAGACGGGTCCTCCTACGAGCAGTACTTC
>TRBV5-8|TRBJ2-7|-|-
CASSLSEQYF
TGTGCCAGCAGCTTGTCCGAGCAGTACTTC